The rows below give T cell receptor beta chains drawn from one sample of a study of blood T cell repertoires in COVID-19. Some clones are missing from TCRdb's copy, which holds only in-frame ones; the method was immunoSEQ multiplex PCR. Here the sample spans over 90,000 clones, approximately 82% being singletons. What was sequenced was peripheral blood. The receptor set was obtained from a man between 60 and 75 years old with active or convalescent COVID-19. The conserved cysteine and the conserved F or W are not part of the CDR3 here. Clone size appears in some rows only: once, few, many, or a class for an expanded clone.

TRBV6-5	TRBJ1-1	-	ASLETTWRNTEAF
TRBV9	TRBJ1-4	-	ASSAGGKGLSNEKLF
TRBV11-2	TRBJ1-2	few	ASSPLGPGWGYT
TRBV6-5	TRBJ2-1	-	ASRTLAGGNNEQF
TRBV19	TRBJ2-5	-	ASSMGGTQY
TRBV6-5	TRBJ1-1	-	ASIRQNTEAF
TRBV5-6	TRBJ2-7	-	ASSWFGTGGIEQY
TRBV9	TRBJ2-2	-	ASSVGGGATGELF
TRBV7-2	TRBJ1-1	-	ASSGGTGTEAF
TRBV11-3	TRBJ2-6	-	ASSFAYGALT
TRBV19	TRBJ1-2	few	ASSQDRTYGYT
TRBV7-6	TRBJ2-5	-	ASSLGRLLENQETQY
TRBV7-9	TRBJ2-1	-	ASSRAGYSYNEQF
TRBV5-1	TRBJ2-1	-	ASSLGLFVNEQF
TRBV9	TRBJ1-3	-	ASSAGGSGNTIY
TRBV4-3	TRBJ1-2	-	ASSQDPGEYGYT
TRBV25-1	TRBJ1-2	-	ASRGTPRADGYT
TRBV7-2	TRBJ2-4	-	ASSLGQGGIQY
TRBV5-1	TRBJ2-5	-	ASSLDRGRETQY
TRBV19	TRBJ1-2	-	ASSIQTGQPLYGYT
TRBV24-1	TRBJ1-5	medium-sized	ATSAAQHNQPQH
TRBV28	TRBJ2-2	many	ASSFRGRPPNTGELF
TRBV27	TRBJ1-1	once	ASSFSRQTFQAF
TRBV25-1	TRBJ1-5	-	ASSEGQPGGSPQH
TRBV19	TRBJ1-5	-	ASTPRAGGDSNQPQH
TRBV9	TRBJ2-3	-	ASSVVQRPDTQY
TRBV6-6	TRBJ1-2	-	ASIGGYLGYT
TRBV7-2	TRBJ1-2	-	ASSEGGDRSYGYT
TRBV5-4	TRBJ1-2	-	ASSLQGPYGYT
TRBV28	TRBJ2-1	once	ASSLGQGAGNEQF
TRBV18	TRBJ2-5	-	ASSPRQGETQY
TRBV7-9	TRBJ2-1	-	ASSQSLAGAYNEQF
TRBV30	TRBJ2-1	-	AWTGTSGRGNEQF
TRBV7-9	TRBJ1-5	-	ASSLESQQPQH
TRBV12-3/TRBV12-4	TRBJ2-2	-	ASRLHGELF
TRBV29-1	TRBJ2-1	-	SVGQGFLDNEQF
TRBV19	TRBJ2-2	-	ASSSASGRGGELF
TRBV6-2/TRBV6-3	TRBJ1-2	few	ASSYSQQANYGYT
TRBV18	TRBJ1-1	-	ASSLAGTGVKNTEAF
TRBV9	TRBJ2-4	-	ASSRGDRVNIQY
TRBV5-1	TRBJ1-1	-	ASSSREDRGAEAF
TRBV9	TRBJ2-2	-	ASSVSQGAGELF
TRBV2	TRBJ1-2	-	ASTPDRGGYT
TRBV11-3	TRBJ2-2	-	ASSPRRGRNTGELF
TRBV19	TRBJ2-6	once	ASSSRGAGANVLT
TRBV7-8	TRBJ1-2	once	ASSLGPRYGYT
TRBV19	TRBJ2-1	-	ASSIGTGGSYNEQF
TRBV7-8	TRBJ2-1	-	ASSLAAGGRYNEQF
TRBV6-2/TRBV6-3	TRBJ2-1	once	ASSFGREFDEQF
TRBV2	TRBJ2-1	-	ASNDRTSAYNEQF
TRBV6-5	TRBJ2-1	-	ASSYTGDYNEQF
TRBV7-2	TRBJ1-5	-	ASSWLAANQPQH
TRBV9	TRBJ2-3	-	ASSAGLGGDTQY